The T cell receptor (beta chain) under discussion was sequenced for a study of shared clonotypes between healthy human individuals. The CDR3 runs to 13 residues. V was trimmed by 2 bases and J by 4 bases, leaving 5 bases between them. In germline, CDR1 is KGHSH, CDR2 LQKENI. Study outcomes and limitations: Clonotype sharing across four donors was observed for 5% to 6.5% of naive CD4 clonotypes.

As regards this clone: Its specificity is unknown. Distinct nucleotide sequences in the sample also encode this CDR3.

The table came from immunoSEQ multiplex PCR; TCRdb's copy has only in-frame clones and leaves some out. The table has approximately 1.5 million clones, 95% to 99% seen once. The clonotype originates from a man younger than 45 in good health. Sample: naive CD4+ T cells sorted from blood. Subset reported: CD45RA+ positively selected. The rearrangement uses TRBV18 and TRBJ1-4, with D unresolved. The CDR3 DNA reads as TGTGCCAGCTCACCAGGGGTTAATGAAAAACTGTTTTTT. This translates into CASSPGVNEKLFF.